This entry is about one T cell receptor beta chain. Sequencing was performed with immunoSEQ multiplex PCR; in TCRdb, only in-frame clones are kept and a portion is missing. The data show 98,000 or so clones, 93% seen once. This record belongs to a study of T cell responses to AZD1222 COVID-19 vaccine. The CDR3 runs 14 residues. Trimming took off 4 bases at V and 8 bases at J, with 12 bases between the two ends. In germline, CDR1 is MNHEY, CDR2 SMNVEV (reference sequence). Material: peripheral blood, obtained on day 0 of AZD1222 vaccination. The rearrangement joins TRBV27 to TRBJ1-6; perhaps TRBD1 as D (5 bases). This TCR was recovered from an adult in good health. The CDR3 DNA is TGTGCCAGCAGTTCCCCCCCGGGGCATTCACCCCTCCACTTT. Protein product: CASSSPPGHSPLHF.